These 18 T cell receptor beta chains were sequenced from one sample in a study of blood T cell repertoires in COVID-19. Assay: immunoSEQ multiplex PCR; the TCRdb copy retains only in-frame clones and omits some. The sample lists hundreds of thousands of clones; 88% were seen once. The source material was peripheral blood. Every receptor here comes from an older man with acute or convalescent COVID-19.

The chain joins TRBV5-1 to TRBJ1-4, with D possibly being TRBD1 (5 bases). Germline values: CDR1 SGHRS, CDR2 YFSETQ. The V gene lost 0 bases and the J gene lost 0 bases, with 15 bases spanning the gap. The CDR3 totals 18 residues. The CDR3 nucleotides read TGCGCCAGCAGCTTGGGGGGCGACCCCTTTGCAACTAATGAAAAACTGTTTTTT. It yields the protein CASSLGGDPFATNEKLFF. The complete variable domain, with remaining parts taken from reference TRBV5-1 and TRBJ1-4, reads KAGVTQTPRYLIKTRGQQVTLSCSPISGHRSVSWYQQTPGQGLQFLFEYFSETQRNKGNFPGRFSGRQFSNSRSEMNVSTLELGDSALYLCASSLGGDPFATNEKLFFGSGTQLSVL.

The CDR3 coding sequence is TGTGCCAGCAGCTTAACCCCCACTGGGAGGAGGACAGATACGCAGTATTTT. It encodes CASSLTPTGRRTDTQYF. This chain uses TRBV7-9 with TRBJ2-3; perhaps TRBD2 as D (6 bases). The V gene's germline CDR1 is SEHNR and CDR2 FQNEAQ (reference sequence). V was shortened by 2 bases and J by 3 bases, with 18 bases between the two germline ends. The CDR3 sequence is 17 residues long.

The chain carries TRBV25-1 and TRBJ2-7; TRBD1 might be the D (5 bases). Germline V gene lookup returns CDR1 MGHDK and CDR2 SYGVNS. This CDR3 has 15 residues. Deletions cut 3 bases from V and 2 bases from J, with 14 bases between. This chain's CDR3 is CASSDPRTLTYEQYF. DNA of the CDR3: TGTGCCAGCAGTGATCCCCGGACATTAACCTACGAGCAGTACTTC.

This clone appeared a few times. This chain uses TRBV6-5 with TRBJ1-2, with D perhaps TRBD1 (6 bases). Germline V CDR1 and CDR2: MNHEY, SVGAGI. The CDR3 sequence is 15 residues long. The V end lost 5 bases, the J end lost 3 bases, and 16 bases lay between the germline ends. CDR3 nucleotide sequence: TGTGCCAGCAGTACGGCCGGGACAACCGACTATGGCTACACCTTC. Translating gives CASSTAGTTDYGYTF.

This chain connects TRBV6-7 to TRBJ2-5; D not resolved. TRBV6-7 is an ORF, with its function uncertain. The CDR3 length is 13 residues. The germline V and J ends were trimmed by 7 bases and 5 bases, with 14 bases remaining between them. CDR3 nucleotide sequence: TGTGCCAGCACCCAGGTTAAACGGGAGACCCAGTACTTC. Amino acids: CASTQVKRETQYF.

The rearrangement joins TRBV18 to TRBJ2-7; the D gene is possibly TRBD2 (5 bases). The CDR3 extends over 13 amino acids. Germline V lookup: CDR1 KGHSH, CDR2 LQKENI. V was pared by 6 bases and J by 3 bases, with 12 bases between. The CDR3 DNA is TGTGCCAGCTCGATGGGAGAAAACTACGAGCAGTACTTC. It codes for CASSMGENYEQYF.

The chain recombines TRBV7-9 with TRBJ2-7, with 7 bases aligning to TRBD2. Trimming cost V 2 bases and J 4 bases; bases outside gene matches: 2. Germline V gives CDR1 SEHNR, CDR2 FQNEAQ (reference sequence). This CDR3 region has 13 residues. The CDR3 loop reads CASSLSGVYEQYF. In nucleotides, the CDR3 is TGTGCCAGCAGCTTAAGCGGGGTATACGAGCAGTACTTC.

As for this clone: Other nucleotide sequences from this sample produce the same CDR3. This sequence joins TRBV27 and TRBJ2-7; 8 positions agree with TRBD2. Germline V gene data show CDR1 as MNHEY and CDR2 as SMNVEV (reference sequence). V lost 3 bases, J lost 2 bases, and 3 bases stayed unmatched. This CDR3 contains 14 residues. CDR3 in DNA: TGTGCCAGCAGTTTTTCCGGGAGGGCCTACGAGCAGTACTTC. Translated: CASSFSGRAYEQYF.

This chain connects TRBV19 to TRBJ1-5; no reliable D call. V lost 6 bases to trimming and J lost 0 bases, with 9 bases between them. The CDR3 spans 14 residues. Per germline, CDR1 LNHDA and CDR2 SQIVND (reference sequence). CDR3 loop: CASRDGNSNQPQHF. Written as DNA, the CDR3 is TGTGCCAGTAGGGACGGGAATAGCAATCAGCCCCAGCATTTT.

V usage is TRBV15 and J usage is TRBJ2-7; 9 bases agree with TRBD2. The CDR3 runs to 14 residues. Germline V lookup: CDR1 LNHNV, CDR2 YYDKDF (reference sequence). The ends lost 8 bases at V and 5 bases at J; junction bases unmatched: 10. CDR3 in DNA: TGTGCCACCGCAGCGGGAGGTATGAGCGACGAGCAGTACTTC. Amino acids: CATAAGGMSDEQYF. The full variable domain, rest sourced from reference TRBV15 and TRBJ2-7, is DAMVIQNPRYQVTQFGKPVTLSCSQTLNHNVMYWYQQKSSQAPKLLFHYYDKDFNNEADTPDNFQSRRPNTSFCFLDIRSPGLGDTAMYLCATAAGGMSDEQYFGPGTRLTVT.

The CDR3: CASSETSGSGYEQYF. In nucleotides, the CDR3 is TGTGCCAGCAGCGAAACTAGCGGGAGTGGGTACGAGCAGTACTTC. The chain uses TRBV3-1 (or the pseudogene TRBV3-2) and TRBJ2-7; 11 bases align to TRBD2. The CDR3 consists of 15 residues. The V gene's germline CDR1 is LGHDT and CDR2 YNNKEL (reference sequence). Trimming at V came to 5 bases and at J to 4 bases, leaving 7 bases not matched to a gene.

The chain combines TRBV7-9 with TRBJ1-4; D call uncertain. The CDR3 is 15 residues long. Trimming left V 1 base short and J 7 bases short, with 13 bases between. Germline CDR1 and CDR2: SEHNR and FQNEAQ (reference sequence). CDR3 in DNA: TGTGCCAGCAGCTTAGTGAACTTAGAGGGTGAAAAACTGTTTTTT. Translation: CASSLVNLEGEKLFF.

The rearrangement uses TRBV10-3 and TRBJ2-7, with TRBD2 identical over 7 bases. V was pared by 0 bases and J by 0 bases, with 2 bases of the junction left unmatched. CDR1 and CDR2 (germline): ENHRY, SYGVKD. The length of the CDR3 is 15 residues. This CDR3 reads CAISESTSTSYEQYF. The CDR3 bases are TGTGCCATCAGTGAGTCGACTAGCACCTCCTACGAGCAGTACTTC.

The chain couples TRBV9 to TRBJ2-1, with TRBD1 as a possible D gene (6 bases). The germline V gene encodes CDR1 SGDLS and CDR2 YYNGEE. Between the trimmed V and J ends, which lost 2 bases and 4 bases, there was a span of 10 bases. The CDR3 contains 14 residues. CDR3 region: CASSVGALYNEQFF. The CDR3, as DNA: TGTGCCAGCAGCGTGGGGGCCCTTTACAATGAGCAGTTCTTC.

This clone has more than one count but fewer than ten. The J gene is TRBJ2-7, the V gene TRBV29-1; D is possibly TRBD1 (5 bases). CDR3 size: 15 residues. Germline CDR1 SQVTM, CDR2 ANQGSEA. The V end was cut by 2 bases, the J end by 0 bases, with 14 bases between. CDR3 DNA sequence: TGCAGCGTTGAACTGTGGGGCACGAGCTCCTACGAGCAGTACTTC. Its protein is CSVELWGTSSYEQYF.

The V and J genes are TRBV7-6 and TRBJ1-1, with D possibly being TRBD1 (5 bases). The germline gives CDR1 SGHVS, CDR2 FNYEAQ. This CDR3 contains 16 residues. V lost 4 bases and J lost 0, with 15 bases in between. This chain's CDR3 is CASSSWGGGMNTEAFF. The CDR3 region has the DNA TGTGCCAGCAGCTCGTGGGGCGGGGGAATGAACACTGAAGCTTTCTTT.

The rearrangement uses TRBV28 and TRBJ2-7, with D possibly TRBD1 on 6 matching bases. V was clipped by 8 bases and J by 3 bases, with 17 bases between them. The germline V gene has CDR1 MDHEN and CDR2 SYDVKM. The CDR3 runs to 14 residues. The CDR3 DNA reads TGTGCCAGCCACACAGGACCAGGGGACTACGAGCAGTACTTC. Translation: CASHTGPGDYEQYF.

The chain recombines TRBV2 with TRBJ2-4; D gene unclear. Germline loops: CDR1 SNHLY, CDR2 FYNNEI. The CDR3 covers 15 residues. The ends were cut back, 5 bases at V and 0 bases at J, with 11 bases in the middle. The CDR3 DNA follows: TGTGCCAGCAGTACGGCGCGGATAGCCAAAAACATTCAGTACTTC. Translation: CASSTARIAKNIQYF. Full variable domain (outside the CDR3, taken from reference TRBV2 and TRBJ2-4): EPEVTQTPSHQVTQMGQEVILRCVPISNHLYFYWYRQILGQKVEFLVSFYNNEISEKSEIFDDQFSVERPDGSNFTLKIRSTKLEDSAMYFCASSTARIAKNIQYFGAGTRLSVL.